The 3 T cell receptor beta chains given below trace back to one sample, sequenced in a study of T cell responses to AZD1222 COVID-19 vaccine. TCRdb's copy holds only in-frame clones and misses some; the assay was immunoSEQ multiplex PCR. The sample contains some 60,000 clones, over 65% of which appear only once. The sequenced sample was peripheral blood, obtained 28 days after the second AZD1222 dose. The origin of the receptors is an adult who received the AZD1222 COVID-19 vaccine.

The rearrangement links TRBV28 to TRBJ1-2; 9 bases line up with TRBD1. CDR3 length: 14 amino acids. The J segment lost 4 bases and the V segment lost 6 bases, leaving 6 bases of the junction unmatched. CDR1 and CDR2 from the germline V gene are MDHEN and SYDVKM. CDR3 residues: CASSLAGQGYGYTF. The CDR3 DNA reads TGTGCCAGCAGCCTCGCGGGACAGGGCTATGGCTACACCTTC.

This chain's CDR3 is CASKSPIVREQFF. The CDR3 coding sequence is TGTGCCAGTAAGTCTCCCATCGTACGGGAGCAGTTCTTC. V and J are TRBV19 and TRBJ2-1; D is unclear. The germline CDR1 and CDR2 sequences are LNHDA and SQIVND (reference sequence). Trimming left V 7 bases short and J 10 bases short, with 17 bases between. There are 13 residues in the CDR3. Full variable domain (missing parts from reference TRBV19 and TRBJ2-1): DGGITQSPKYLFRKEGQNVTLSCEQNLNHDAMYWYRQDPGQGLRLIYYSQIVNDFQKGDIAEGYSVSREKKESFPLTVTSAQKNPTAFYLCASKSPIVREQFFGPGTRLTVL.

V and J are TRBV6-5 and TRBJ2-1; D is undetermined. The CDR3 runs to 16 residues. Germline-derived CDR1 and CDR2 are MNHEY and SVGAGI. Trimming cost V 1 base and J 0 bases, with 10 bases left between them. CDR3 sequence: CASSYFVSSSYNEQFF. Written as DNA, the CDR3 is TGTGCCAGCAGTTACTTCGTGAGTAGCTCCTACAATGAGCAGTTCTTC.